Listed below are T cell receptor beta chains from one sample, sequenced in a study of CXCR3-negative and CXCR3-positive naive CD8 T cells. TCRdb re-called the 5' RACE reads, yielding one record per CDR3 amino acid sequence without DNA. This sample carries about 63,000 distinct CDR3 sequences, with around 4.9% going to the ten biggest clones. The sequencing input was naive CXCR3+ CD8+ T cells from blood. These receptors were taken from a human donor in good health. Some clones in this sample may be carry-over from other donors' samples. Both conserved end residues are part of each CDR3. Each record gives: clone size, V gene, J gene, CDR3 protein. Where a row states a size, it is once, few, many or the class of an expanded clone; other rows omit it.

>-|TRBV28|TRBJ1-1
CASSLSGATEAFF
>-|TRBV23-1|TRBJ2-1
CASSQSLESGVTYNEQFF
>-|TRBV7-2|TRBJ2-2
CASSPTRPLNTGELFF
>-|TRBV20-1|TRBJ2-5
CSARDFYGDRQETQYF
>-|TRBV13|TRBJ2-3
CASSPTVTDTQYF
>-|TRBV7-9|TRBJ1-2
CASSLAGGFVKNYGYTF
>-|TRBV29-1|TRBJ2-7
CSVEDPQGQEYEQYF
>-|TRBV7-9|TRBJ2-3
CASSLTGSTDTQYF
>-|TRBV7-9|TRBJ2-7
CASSLAGGEQYF
>-|TRBV21-1|TRBJ1-5
CASIGTARREPQHF
>-|TRBV13|TRBJ1-1
CASSRRDASMNTEAFF
>-|TRBV6-2/TRBV6-3|TRBJ2-7
CASKSNPGTSGDHEQYF
>-|TRBV6-1|TRBJ1-5
CASSEEEGGNQPQHF
>-|TRBV9|TRBJ2-1
CASSVEVGRGGDNEQFF
>medium-sized|TRBV30|TRBJ2-7
CAWAGGDEQYF
>-|TRBV29-1|TRBJ1-3
CSARDRDRLSGNTIYF